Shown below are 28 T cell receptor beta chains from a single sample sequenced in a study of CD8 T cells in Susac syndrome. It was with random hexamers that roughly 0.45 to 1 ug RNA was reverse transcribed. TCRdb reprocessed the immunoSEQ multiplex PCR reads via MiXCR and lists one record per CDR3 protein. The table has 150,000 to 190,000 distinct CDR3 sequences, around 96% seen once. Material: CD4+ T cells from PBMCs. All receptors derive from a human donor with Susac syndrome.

This chain's CDR3 is CSATAAEGYEQYF. Written as DNA, the CDR3 is TGCAGTGCTACAGCCGCTGAGGGGTACGAGCAGTACTTC. V and J are TRBV20-1 and TRBJ2-7, with D perhaps TRBD1 or TRBD2 (5 bases each). Germline values: CDR1 DFQATT, CDR2 SNEGSKA (reference sequence). The CDR3 is 13 residues long. The V end was cut by 4 bases, the J end by 4 bases, with 14 bases between.

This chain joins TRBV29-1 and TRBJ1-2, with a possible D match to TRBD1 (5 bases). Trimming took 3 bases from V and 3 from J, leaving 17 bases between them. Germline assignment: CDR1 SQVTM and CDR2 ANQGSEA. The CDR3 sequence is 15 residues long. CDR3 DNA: TGCAGCGTTGATCGAGCCAGGGTGGGCGACTATGGCTACACCTTC. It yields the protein CSVDRARVGDYGYTF.

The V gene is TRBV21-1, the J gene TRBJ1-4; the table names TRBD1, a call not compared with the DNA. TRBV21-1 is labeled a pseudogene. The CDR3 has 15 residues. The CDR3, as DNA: TGTGCCAGCAGCGCGGGGAGACAGGGGAATGAAAAACTGTTTTTT. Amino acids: CASSAGRQGNEKLFF.

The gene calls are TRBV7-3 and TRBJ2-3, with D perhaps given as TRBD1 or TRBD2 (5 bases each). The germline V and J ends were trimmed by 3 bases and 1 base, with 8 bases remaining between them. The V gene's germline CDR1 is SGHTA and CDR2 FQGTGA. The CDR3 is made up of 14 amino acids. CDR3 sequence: CASSFGDRTDTQYF. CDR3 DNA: TGTGCCAGCAGCTTCGGGGACCGCACAGATACGCAGTATTTT.

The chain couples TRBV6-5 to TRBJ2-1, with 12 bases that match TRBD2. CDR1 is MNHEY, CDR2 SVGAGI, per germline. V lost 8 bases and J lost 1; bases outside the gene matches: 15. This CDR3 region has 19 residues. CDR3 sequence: CASRLLAGGLTSSYNEQFF. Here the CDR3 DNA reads TGTGCCAGCCGTCTACTAGCGGGGGGCTTAACTAGTTCCTACAATGAGCAGTTCTTC.

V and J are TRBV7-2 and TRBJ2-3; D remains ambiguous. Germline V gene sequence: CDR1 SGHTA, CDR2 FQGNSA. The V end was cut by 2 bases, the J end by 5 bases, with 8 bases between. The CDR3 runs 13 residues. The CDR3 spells CASSLSSGDTQYF. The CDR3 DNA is TGTGCCAGCAGCTTAAGTTCCGGAGATACGCAGTATTTT.

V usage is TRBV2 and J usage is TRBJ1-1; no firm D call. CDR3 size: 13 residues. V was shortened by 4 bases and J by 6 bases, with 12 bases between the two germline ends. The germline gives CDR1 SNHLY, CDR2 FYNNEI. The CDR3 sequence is CASSVEVVAEAFF. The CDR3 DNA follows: TGTGCCAGCAGTGTAGAAGTGGTTGCTGAAGCTTTCTTT.

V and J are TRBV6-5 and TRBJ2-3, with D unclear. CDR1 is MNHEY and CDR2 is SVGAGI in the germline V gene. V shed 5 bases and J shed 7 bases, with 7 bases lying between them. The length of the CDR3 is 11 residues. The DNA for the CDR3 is TGTGCCAGCAGTGAAAAGTATACGCAGTATTTT. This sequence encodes CASSEKYTQYF.

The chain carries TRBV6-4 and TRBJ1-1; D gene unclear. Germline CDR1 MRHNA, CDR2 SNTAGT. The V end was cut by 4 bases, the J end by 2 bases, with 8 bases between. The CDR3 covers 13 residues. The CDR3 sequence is CASSVAANTEAFF. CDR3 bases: TGTGCCAGCAGTGTTGCGGCTAACACTGAAGCTTTCTTT.

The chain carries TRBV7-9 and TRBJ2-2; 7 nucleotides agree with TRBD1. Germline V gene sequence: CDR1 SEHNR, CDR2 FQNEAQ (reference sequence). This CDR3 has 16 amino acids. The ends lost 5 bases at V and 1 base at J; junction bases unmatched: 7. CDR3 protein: CASSHSGTENTGELFF. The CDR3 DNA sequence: TGTGCCAGCAGCCATTCCGGGACAGAGAACACCGGGGAGCTGTTTTTT. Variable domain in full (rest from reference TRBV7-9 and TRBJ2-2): DTGVSQNPRHKITKRGQNVTFRCDPISEHNRLYWYRQTLGQGPEFLTYFQNEAQLEKSRLLSDRFSAERPKGSFSTLEIQRTEQGDSAMYLCASSHSGTENTGELFFGEGSRLTVL.

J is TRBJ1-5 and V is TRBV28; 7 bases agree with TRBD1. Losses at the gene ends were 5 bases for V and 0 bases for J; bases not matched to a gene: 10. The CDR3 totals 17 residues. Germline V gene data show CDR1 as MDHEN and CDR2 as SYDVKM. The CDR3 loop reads CASSPFTGTDSNQPQHF. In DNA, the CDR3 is TGTGCCAGCAGTCCCTTTACCGGGACAGATAGCAATCAGCCCCAGCATTTT.

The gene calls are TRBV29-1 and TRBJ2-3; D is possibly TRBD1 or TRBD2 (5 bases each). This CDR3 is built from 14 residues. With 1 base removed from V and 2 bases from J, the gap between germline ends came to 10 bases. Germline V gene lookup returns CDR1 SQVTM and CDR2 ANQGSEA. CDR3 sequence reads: CSVEGTRDTDTQYF. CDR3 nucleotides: TGCAGCGTTGAAGGGACACGGGACACAGATACGCAGTATTTT.

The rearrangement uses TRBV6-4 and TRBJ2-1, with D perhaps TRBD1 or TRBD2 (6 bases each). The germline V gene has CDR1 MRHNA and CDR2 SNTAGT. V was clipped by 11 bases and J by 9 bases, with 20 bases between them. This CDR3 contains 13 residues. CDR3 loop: CASSEGGRREQFF. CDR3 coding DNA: TGTGCCTCTTCGGAGGGGGGCAGGCGTGAGCAGTTCTTC.

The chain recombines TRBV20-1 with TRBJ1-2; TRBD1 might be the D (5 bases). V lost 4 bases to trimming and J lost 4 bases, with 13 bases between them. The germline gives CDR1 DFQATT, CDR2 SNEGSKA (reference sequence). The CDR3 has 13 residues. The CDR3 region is CSATRDRLYGYTF. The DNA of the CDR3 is TGCAGTGCTACAAGAGACAGACTCTATGGCTACACCTTC.

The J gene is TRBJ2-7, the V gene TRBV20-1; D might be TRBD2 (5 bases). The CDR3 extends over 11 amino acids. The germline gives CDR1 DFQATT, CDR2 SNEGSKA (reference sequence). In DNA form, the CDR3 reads TGCAGCCCAATTTCCGGGGACGAGCAGTACTTC. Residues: CSPISGDEQYF.

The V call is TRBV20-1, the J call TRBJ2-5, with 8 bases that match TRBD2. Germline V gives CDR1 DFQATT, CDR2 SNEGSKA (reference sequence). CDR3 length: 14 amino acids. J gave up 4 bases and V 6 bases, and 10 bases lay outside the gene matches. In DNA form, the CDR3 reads TGCAGTGCCCTCTTAGCGGGGAGCTTAGAGACCCAGTACTTC. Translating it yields CSALLAGSLETQYF.

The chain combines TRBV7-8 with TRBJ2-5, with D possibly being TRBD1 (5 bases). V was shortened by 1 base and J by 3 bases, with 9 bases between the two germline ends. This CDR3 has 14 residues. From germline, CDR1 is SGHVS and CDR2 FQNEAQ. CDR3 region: CASSLDPTEETQYF. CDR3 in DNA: TGTGCCAGCAGCTTAGATCCGACAGAAGAGACCCAGTACTTC.

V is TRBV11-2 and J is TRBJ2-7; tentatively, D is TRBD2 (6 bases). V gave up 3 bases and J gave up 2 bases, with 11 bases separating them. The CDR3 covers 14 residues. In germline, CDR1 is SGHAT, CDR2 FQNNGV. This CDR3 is CASSFNGGPYEQYF. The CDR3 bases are TGTGCCAGCAGCTTCAACGGGGGACCCTACGAGCAGTACTTC.

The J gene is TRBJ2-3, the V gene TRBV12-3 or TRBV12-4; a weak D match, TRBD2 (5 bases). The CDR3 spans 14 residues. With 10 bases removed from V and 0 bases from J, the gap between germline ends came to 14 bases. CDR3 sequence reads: CANRSGPSTDTQYF. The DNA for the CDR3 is TGTGCCAATAGGAGCGGCCCAAGCACAGATACGCAGTATTTT.

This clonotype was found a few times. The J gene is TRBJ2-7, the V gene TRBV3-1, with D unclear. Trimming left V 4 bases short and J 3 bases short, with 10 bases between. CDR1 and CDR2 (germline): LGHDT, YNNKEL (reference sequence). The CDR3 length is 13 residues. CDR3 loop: CASSLRPRYEQYF. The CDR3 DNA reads TGTGCCAGCAGCCTCCGACCCCGCTACGAGCAGTACTTC.

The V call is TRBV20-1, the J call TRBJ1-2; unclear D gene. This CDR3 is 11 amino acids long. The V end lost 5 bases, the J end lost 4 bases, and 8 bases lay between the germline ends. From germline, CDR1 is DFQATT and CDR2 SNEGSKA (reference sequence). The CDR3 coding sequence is TGCAGTGCTCCCCACTCCTATGGCTACACCTTC. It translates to CSAPHSYGYTF.

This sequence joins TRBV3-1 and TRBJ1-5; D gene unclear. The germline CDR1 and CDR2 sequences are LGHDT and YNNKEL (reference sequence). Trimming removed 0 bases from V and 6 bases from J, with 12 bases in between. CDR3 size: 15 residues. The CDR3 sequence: CASSQESGIFQPQHF. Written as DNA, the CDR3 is TGTGCCAGCAGCCAAGAGTCGGGAATCTTTCAGCCCCAGCATTTT. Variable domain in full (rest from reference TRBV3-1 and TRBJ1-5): DTAVSQTPKYLVTQMGNDKSIKCEQNLGHDTMYWYKQDSKKFLKIMFSYNNKELIINETVPNRFSPKSPDKAHLNLHINSLELGDSAVYFCASSQESGIFQPQHFGDGTRLSIL.

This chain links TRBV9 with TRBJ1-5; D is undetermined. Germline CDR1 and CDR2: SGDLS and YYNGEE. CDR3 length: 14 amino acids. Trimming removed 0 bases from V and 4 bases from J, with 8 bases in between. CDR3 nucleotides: TGTGCCAGCAGCGTAGGCACAGATAATCAGCCCCAGCATTTT. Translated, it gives CASSVGTDNQPQHF. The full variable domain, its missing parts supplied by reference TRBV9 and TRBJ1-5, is DSGVTQTPKHLITATGQRVTLRCSPRSGDLSVYWYQQSLDQGLQFLIQYYNGEERAKGNILERFSAQQFPDLHSELNLSSLELGDSALYFCASSVGTDNQPQHFGDGTRLSIL.

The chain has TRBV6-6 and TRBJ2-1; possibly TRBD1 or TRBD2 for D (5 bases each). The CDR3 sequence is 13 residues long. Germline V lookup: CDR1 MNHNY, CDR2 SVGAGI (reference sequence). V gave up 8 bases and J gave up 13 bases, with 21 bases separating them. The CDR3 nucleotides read TGTGCCAGCTCAATTCTAGGGACCCCCATCCAGTTCTTC. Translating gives CASSILGTPIQFF.

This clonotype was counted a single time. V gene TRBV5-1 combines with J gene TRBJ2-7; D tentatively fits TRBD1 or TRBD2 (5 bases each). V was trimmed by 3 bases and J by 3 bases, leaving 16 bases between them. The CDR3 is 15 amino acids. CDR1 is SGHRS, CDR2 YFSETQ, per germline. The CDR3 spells CASSSQLRDDYEQYF. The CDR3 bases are TGCGCCAGCAGCTCCCAACTCCGGGACGACTACGAGCAGTACTTC.

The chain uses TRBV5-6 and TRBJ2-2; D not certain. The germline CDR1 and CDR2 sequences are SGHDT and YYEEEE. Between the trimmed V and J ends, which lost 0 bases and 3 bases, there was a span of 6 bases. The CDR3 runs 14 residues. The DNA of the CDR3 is TGTGCCAGCAGCTTGGCCGGCTACACCGGGGAGCTGTTTTTT. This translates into CASSLAGYTGELFF.

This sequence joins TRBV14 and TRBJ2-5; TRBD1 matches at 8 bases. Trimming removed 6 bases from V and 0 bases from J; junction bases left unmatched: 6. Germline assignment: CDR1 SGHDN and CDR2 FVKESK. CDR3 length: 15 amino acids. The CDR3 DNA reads TGTGCCAGCAGGCCCGGGACAGGCTACCAAGAGACCCAGTACTTC. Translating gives CASRPGTGYQETQYF.

The CDR3 nucleotides read TGCAGCGCGACAGGGGGCACAGATACGCAGTATTTT. Amino acids: CSATGGTDTQYF. V usage is TRBV29-1 and J usage is TRBJ2-3; 8 bases agree with TRBD1. V shed 7 bases, J shed 1 base, and the junction held 1 base outside the gene matches. The CDR3 is made up of 12 amino acids. Germline V gene data show CDR1 as SQVTM and CDR2 as ANQGSEA.